A single sample is the source of the 25 T cell receptor beta chains below, sequenced in a study of identical twins. Via MiXCR, TCRdb re-called the 5' RACE reads, giving one row per CDR3 protein. The sample carries 400,000 to 500,000 distinct CDR3 sequences, around 15% recorded once. These same records also appear under a second study, on yellow fever vaccine responses in identical twins.

Sequenced sample: CD4+ T cells sorted from blood. The receptors were gathered from a woman aged 18-29 years in good health.

The V call is TRBV30, the J call TRBJ1-1, with D unresolved. V lost 0 bases, J lost 5 bases, and 13 bases lay in between. The CDR3 is 14 amino acids. The germline gives CDR1 GTSNPN, CDR2 SVGIG (reference sequence). The chain's CDR3 is CAWSVASLGTEAFF. The CDR3 nucleotides are TGTGCCTGGAGTGTAGCGTCCCTAGGTACTGAAGCTTTCTTT.

This clonotype was picked up a small number of times. V gene TRBV6-2 or TRBV6-3 combines with J gene TRBJ2-7, with TRBD1 identical over 7 bases. CDR3 length: 13 amino acids. Germline values: CDR1 MNHEY, CDR2 SVGEGT. After removal of 7 bases from V and 4 bases from J, the junction contained 7 bases not matched to a gene. The CDR3 region is CASKDRWDYEQYF. CDR3 nucleotides: TGTGCCAGCAAGGACAGGTGGGATTACGAGCAGTACTTC.

This clonotype occurred many times. The chain carries TRBV4-3 and TRBJ2-2; tentatively, D is TRBD1 (6 bases). The V gene lost 0 bases and the J gene lost 7 bases, with 12 bases spanning the gap. Germline CDR1 LGHNA, CDR2 YSLEER. CDR3 size: 15 residues. CDR3 in amino acids: CASSQERQGYGELFF. The CDR3 nucleotides are TGCGCCAGCAGCCAAGAGCGGCAGGGGTACGGGGAGCTGTTTTTT.

The sample holds a few counts of this clonotype. The chain uses TRBV10-1 and TRBJ2-7, with 9 bases aligning to TRBD2. Trimming removed 0 bases from V and 6 bases from J; junction bases left unmatched: 18. CDR1 WNHNN and CDR2 SYGVQD come from the germline V gene (reference sequence). The length of the CDR3 is 19 residues. The DNA for the CDR3 is TGCGCCAGCAGTGAGTCGATTTTGCGGGAGGGCCACGGGCCTGGCGAGCAGTACTTC. Translated: CASSESILREGHGPGEQYF.

This clonotype was picked up a small number of times. The chain joins TRBV5-4 to TRBJ2-1, with TRBD1 as a possible D gene (6 bases). Germline values: CDR1 SGHNT, CDR2 YYREEE (reference sequence). The CDR3 is 13 amino acids. V lost 3 bases and J lost 10, with 14 bases in between. This chain's CDR3 is CASSSINDREQFF. The CDR3 DNA follows: TGTGCCAGCAGCTCCATTAACGACAGGGAGCAGTTCTTC.

This clonotype was counted a few times. V is TRBV7-9 and J is TRBJ2-4; 8 bases match TRBD1. CDR3 length: 14 residues. The V and J ends lost 6 bases and 7 bases, in that order; junction bases with no gene match: 8. Germline CDR1 reads SEHNR; CDR2 reads FQNEAQ (reference sequence). CDR3 coding DNA: TGTGCCAGCAGTCTCGGGACAGGCCATAACATTCAGTACTTC. Translating gives CASSLGTGHNIQYF.

This clonotype was seen a handful of times. This chain joins TRBV12-5 and TRBJ2-1; 7 nucleotides agree with TRBD2. Germline V gene data show CDR1 as LGHNT and CDR2 as FRNRAP. Trimming removed 2 bases from V and 10 bases from J; junction bases left unmatched: 8. The CDR3 is 14 amino acids. CDR3 loop: CASGLTPGRDEQFF. DNA for the CDR3: TGTGCTAGTGGTTTGACCCCAGGGAGGGACGAGCAGTTCTTC.

The CDR3 DNA is TGTGCCAGCAGCGCCCTACAGGGTTTTGGCACAGATACGCAGTATTTT. Protein: CASSALQGFGTDTQYF. V and J are TRBV7-9 and TRBJ2-3; the D gene is possibly TRBD1 (6 bases). The CDR3 consists of 16 residues. Trimming took off 5 bases at V and 1 base at J, with 16 bases between the two ends. The germline gives CDR1 SEHNR, CDR2 FQNEAQ (reference sequence). Full variable domain (remainder filled in from reference TRBV7-9 and TRBJ2-3): DTGVSQNPRHKITKRGQNVTFRCDPISEHNRLYWYRQTLGQGPEFLTYFQNEAQLEKSRLLSDRFSAERPKGSFSTLEIQRTEQGDSAMYLCASSALQGFGTDTQYFGPGTRLTVL.

The chain has TRBV28 and TRBJ2-7; 8 bases are shared with TRBD1. Unmatched junction bases numbered 11, after V lost 5 bases and J lost 5 bases. The CDR3 covers 15 residues. Germline V lookup: CDR1 MDHEN, CDR2 SYDVKM. CDR3 in amino acids: CASSPSRTGRNEQYF. Written as DNA, the CDR3 is TGTGCCAGCAGTCCATCTAGGACAGGGAGGAACGAGCAGTACTTC. Full variable domain (rest looked up from reference TRBV28 and TRBJ2-7): DVKVTQSSRYLVKRTGEKVFLECVQDMDHENMFWYRQDPGLGLRLIYFSYDVKMKEKGDIPEGYSVSREKKERFSLILESASTNQTSMYLCASSPSRTGRNEQYFGPGTRLTVT.

There are a few counts of this clonotype. This CDR3 is CASSLILGDTGELFF. The CDR3 DNA sequence: TGTGCCAGCAGTTTGATTCTTGGGGACACCGGGGAGCTGTTTTTT. The genes are TRBV6-2 or TRBV6-3 and TRBJ2-2, with no clear D. CDR3 length: 15 residues. V was trimmed by 4 bases and J by 3 bases, leaving 12 bases between them. The V gene's germline CDR1 is MNHEY and CDR2 SVGEGT.

This clonotype turned up a few times. The CDR3 DNA follows: TGCAGTGCAATCCGGGACGTAGCGTCGGCGCAGTATTTT. Translating it yields CSAIRDVASAQYF. This chain links TRBV20-1 with TRBJ2-3; D could derive from TRBD1 or TRBD2 (5 bases each). Trimming stripped 6 bases from V and 10 bases from J, with 20 bases between. Germline V gives CDR1 DFQATT, CDR2 SNEGSKA (reference sequence). The CDR3 sequence is 13 residues long.

This clonotype was observed a handful of times. The chain joins TRBV5-1 to TRBJ2-7; D is uncertain. Trimming removed 5 bases at V and 5 bases at J, with 11 bases between. CDR1 is SGHRS and CDR2 is YFSETQ in the germline V gene. The CDR3 spans 12 residues. The CDR3 nucleotides read TGCGCCAGCAGATACGGCCGGGACGAGCAGTACTTC. This codes for CASRYGRDEQYF.

A few counts support this clonotype. V usage is TRBV25-1 and J usage is TRBJ2-5, with 8 nucleotides matching TRBD2. Germline assignment: CDR1 MGHDK and CDR2 SYGVNS. The CDR3 extends over 16 amino acids. J lost 3 bases, V lost 1 base, and 7 bases had no gene match. The chain's CDR3 is CASSESLGRVKETQYF. The CDR3 bases are TGTGCCAGCAGTGAATCTCTCGGGAGGGTAAAAGAGACCCAGTACTTC.

The rearrangement links TRBV28 to TRBJ2-2; no reliable D call. The CDR3 length is 12 residues. CDR1 MDHEN and CDR2 SYDVKM come from the germline V gene. V shed 6 bases and J shed 8 bases, with 10 bases lying between them. The CDR3 region is CASRLLRGELFF. The CDR3 nucleotides read TGTGCCAGCAGACTTCTCAGGGGGGAGCTGTTTTTT.

This sequence joins TRBV4-2 and TRBJ2-7; 8 bases are shared with TRBD1. The CDR3 is 14 residues long. Trimming cost V 6 bases and J 7 bases; bases outside gene matches: 11. Germline V gene data show CDR1 as LGHNA and CDR2 as YNFKEQ. The CDR3 DNA follows: TGTGCCAGCAGTCGAGGGACAGGACACCTGGAGCAGTACTTC. It codes for CASSRGTGHLEQYF.

This clonotype was seen only a few times. The chain uses TRBV28 and TRBJ2-3; tentative D call: TRBD1 (5 bases). The V gene's germline CDR1 is MDHEN and CDR2 SYDVKM. V was clipped by 5 bases and J by 6 bases, with 18 bases between them. The CDR3 covers 15 residues. The CDR3 DNA is TGTGCCAGCAGTCCCCCTGGGGCGAGCCCTGATACGCAGTATTTT. Its translation: CASSPPGASPDTQYF. Combining the CDR3 with reference TRBV28 and TRBJ2-3 gives the whole variable domain DVKVTQSSRYLVKRTGEKVFLECVQDMDHENMFWYRQDPGLGLRLIYFSYDVKMKEKGDIPEGYSVSREKKERFSLILESASTNQTSMYLCASSPPGASPDTQYFGPGTRLTVL.

In its sample, this clonotype was seen a few times. The V and J genes are TRBV20-1 and TRBJ2-2; 11 positions agree with TRBD2. Germline CDR1 DFQATT, CDR2 SNEGSKA (reference sequence). The CDR3 covers 15 residues. J gave up 4 bases and V 6 bases, and 7 bases lay outside the gene matches. CDR3 amino acids: CSAEAGTSGTGELFF. The CDR3 bases are TGCAGTGCAGAAGCCGGGACTAGCGGCACCGGGGAGCTGTTTTTT.

This clonotype has a handful of counts. J is TRBJ2-2 and V is TRBV12-3 or TRBV12-4, with 7 bases fitting TRBD2. V lost 6 bases and J lost 5; bases outside the gene matches: 9. There are 15 residues in the CDR3. CDR3 in amino acids: CASSLNTGGTGELFF. The CDR3 coding sequence is TGTGCCAGCAGCCTAAATACCGGGGGGACCGGGGAGCTGTTTTTT.

Written as DNA, the CDR3 is TGCAGTGCTAGAGATGTGAAAGGGGCCGGCAGTCAGCCCCAGCATTTT. Protein product: CSARDVKGAGSQPQHF. This chain joins TRBV20-1 and TRBJ1-5; D is possibly TRBD1 (5 bases). The germline V gene has CDR1 DFQATT and CDR2 SNEGSKA (reference sequence). The CDR3 is 16 amino acids. V dropped 0 bases and J dropped 6 bases, with 18 bases sitting between them.

This chain links TRBV19 with TRBJ1-2, with 7 bases identical to TRBD1. J was trimmed by 5 bases and V by 9 bases; bases with no gene match: 12. This CDR3 contains 14 residues. Germline V lookup: CDR1 LNHDA, CDR2 SQIVND (reference sequence). CDR3 coding DNA: TGTGCCAGCCAGACAGGGAGCTCCTTTTATGGCTACACCTTC. Translation: CASQTGSSFYGYTF.

The V and J genes are TRBV6-4 and TRBJ2-1; TRBD2 agrees at 9 bases. CDR1 is MRHNA, CDR2 SNTAGT, per germline. Trimming at V came to 4 bases and at J to 9 bases, leaving 7 bases not matched to a gene. The CDR3 consists of 14 residues. The CDR3 region is CASSAGTSLTEQFF. In DNA form, the CDR3 reads TGTGCCAGCAGTGCCGGGACTAGCTTGACTGAGCAGTTCTTC.

In this sample, this clonotype turned up a few times. This chain connects TRBV2 to TRBJ2-7; D gene ambiguous. The CDR3 loop spans 14 amino acids. Looked up from germline, CDR1 is SNHLY and CDR2 is FYNNEI. V dropped 2 bases and J dropped 7 bases, with 15 bases sitting between them. DNA for the CDR3: TGTGCCAGCAGTGAAAACTCTCCACTCAGAGAGCAGTACTTC. The encoded protein is CASSENSPLREQYF.

In this sample, this clonotype turned up many times. The chain uses TRBV20-1 and TRBJ2-7, with D unresolved. The V end lost 0 bases, the J end lost 4 bases, and 4 bases lay between the germline ends. The CDR3 spans 11 residues. Germline assignment: CDR1 DFQATT and CDR2 SNEGSKA (reference sequence). The CDR3 nucleotides are TGCAGTGCTAGAGACCAATACGAGCAGTACTTC. It codes for CSARDQYEQYF.

This clonotype showed up just a few times. V gene TRBV27 combines with J gene TRBJ2-7; 8 bases fit TRBD2. This CDR3 comprises 13 residues. Germline V gene data show CDR1 as MNHEY and CDR2 as SMNVEV (reference sequence). V shed 4 bases, J shed 7 bases, and the junction held 6 bases outside the gene matches. The CDR3 region has the DNA TGTGCCAGCAGTTCGCTAGCGGGTGGGGAGCAGTACTTC. Protein: CASSSLAGGEQYF.

This clonotype was counted only a few times. The J gene is TRBJ2-7, the V gene TRBV28; D is perhaps TRBD1 or TRBD2 (5 bases each). This CDR3 spans 15 amino acids. V gave up 2 bases and J gave up 3 bases, with 14 bases separating them. CDR1 and CDR2 from the germline V gene are MDHEN and SYDVKM. CDR3 nucleotide sequence: TGTGCCAGCAGTTTAAATTCCAGGGAGAGCTACGAGCAGTACTTC. Its translation: CASSLNSRESYEQYF. Using reference TRBV28 and TRBJ2-7 for the parts outside the CDR3, the full variable domain is DVKVTQSSRYLVKRTGEKVFLECVQDMDHENMFWYRQDPGLGLRLIYFSYDVKMKEKGDIPEGYSVSREKKERFSLILESASTNQTSMYLCASSLNSRESYEQYFGPGTRLTVT.